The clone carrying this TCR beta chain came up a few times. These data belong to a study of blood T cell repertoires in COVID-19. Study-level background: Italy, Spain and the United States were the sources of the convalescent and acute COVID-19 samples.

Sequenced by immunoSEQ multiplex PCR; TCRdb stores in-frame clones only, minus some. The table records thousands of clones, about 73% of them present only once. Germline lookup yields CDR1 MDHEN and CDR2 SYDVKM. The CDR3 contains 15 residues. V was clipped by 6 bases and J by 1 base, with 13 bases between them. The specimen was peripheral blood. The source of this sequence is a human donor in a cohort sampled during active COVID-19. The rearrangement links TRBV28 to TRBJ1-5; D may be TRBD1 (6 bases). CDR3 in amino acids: CASSPLRGSNQPQHF. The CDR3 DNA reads TGTGCCAGCAGCCCTTTAAGGGGGAGCAATCAGCCCCAGCATTTT. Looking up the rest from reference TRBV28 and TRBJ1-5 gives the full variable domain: DVKVTQSSRYLVKRTGEKVFLECVQDMDHENMFWYRQDPGLGLRLIYFSYDVKMKEKGDIPEGYSVSREKKERFSLILESASTNQTSMYLCASSPLRGSNQPQHFGDGTRLSIL.